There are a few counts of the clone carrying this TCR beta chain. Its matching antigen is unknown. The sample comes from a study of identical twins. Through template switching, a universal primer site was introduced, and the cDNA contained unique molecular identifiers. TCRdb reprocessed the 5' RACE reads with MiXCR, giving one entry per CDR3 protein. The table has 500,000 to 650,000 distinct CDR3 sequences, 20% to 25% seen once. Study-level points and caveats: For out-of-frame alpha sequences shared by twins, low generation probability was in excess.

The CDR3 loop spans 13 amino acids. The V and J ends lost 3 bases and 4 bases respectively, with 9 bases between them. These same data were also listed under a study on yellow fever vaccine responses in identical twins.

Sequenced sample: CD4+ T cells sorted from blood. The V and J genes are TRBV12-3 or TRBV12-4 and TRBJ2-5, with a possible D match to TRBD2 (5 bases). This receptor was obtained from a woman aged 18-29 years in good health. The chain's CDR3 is CASSFRAGETQYF. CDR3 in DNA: TGTGCCAGCAGTTTTCGGGCGGGAGAGACCCAGTACTTC.